This TCR beta chain was documented in a study of OX40 agonist ivuxolimab in advanced cancers. The method was immunoSEQ multiplex PCR; TCRdb's version includes in-frame clones alone and lacks a portion of them. The sample includes about 69,000 clones, about 80% of them seen just once. Germline CDR1 SNHLY, CDR2 FYNNEI. Trimming removed 5 bases at V and 4 bases at J, with 6 bases between. CDR3 length: 12 residues. The input for sequencing was CD4+ or CD8+ T cells sorted from blood, taken in a trial of the OX40 agonist ivuxolimab. The V gene is TRBV2, the J gene TRBJ1-5; the D is unclear. The clonotype comes from an adult with an advanced solid tumor such as melanoma, head and neck, liver or kidney cancer. CDR3 sequence reads: CASSNRNQPQHF. CDR3 DNA sequence: TGTGCCAGCAGTAATAGGAATCAGCCCCAGCATTTT.